Given below is one T cell receptor beta chain in context. This clone occurred once. Which antigen it targets is not known. No base quality information exists; no much larger clone differs at one position. The collaborating institutions used their own protocols to collect whole blood in K2EDTA tubes. For TCRbeta analysis, collaborators shipped samples as frozen whole blood, isolated PBMCs, or DNA extracted from either of those sample types. TCRbeta CDR3 regions were amplified from genomic DNA using the immunoSEQ Assay, a bias-controlled multiplex PCR. In the source study's methods: The number of nucleated cells in each sample was estimated from the amplification of reference gene primers within the assay. To quantify the absolute abundance of each unique TCRbeta CDR3 rearrangement, sequence reads were collapsed and filtered. For each sample, productive Simpson clonality was calculated by taking the square root of Simpson's diversity index across productive rearrangements. TCRdb re-hosts the immuneACCESS table, in-frame sequences only. Its copies lack some clones; in the studies checked, an unresolved V gene accounts for under half of them, and the cause for the rest is not known. The D gene and trimming were derived from the DNA, and the V and J assignments and clone size from that table. A total of about 130,000 clones appear in this sample, under 95% of them only once. Under 4.5% of the sample lies in the top ten.

This sample stems from a study of blood T cell repertoires in COVID-19 (dated by TCRdb to 2020 to 2021). In the study overall: The collaborator samples originated in the United States, Italy and Spain and spanned the acute and convalescent phases of COVID-19. The samples were drawn from two sources: the first 160 participants of the ongoing ImmuneRACE study, and over 950 subjects contributed by 6 global collaborators. The material from the prospective study consisted of cDNA or gDNA derived from T cells, B-cell-depleted T cells, or PBMCs. A de-identified subject ID, COVID-19 status, age in years and sex were almost always included in the sample metadata. The repertoires were released in a freely available public database meant as a resource for research on the immune response to SARS-CoV-2. The dataset comprised deeply sampled blood TCRbeta repertoires from subjects exposed to, actively infected with, or recovered from COVID-19. Where HLA class I and class II types were available, the types were taken from metadata supplied by the sample provider, not from assay-based typing. Broad study findings and their caveats: The amount of clinical and demographic metadata varied by source and participant and was provided uncurated.

The CDR3 covers 14 residues, taking in both the cysteine and the phenylalanine. Only CDR3 DNA is held: 42 bases, read in frame from base 1. V is pared back by 8 bases and J by 0 bases, with 13 bases lying between the germline termini. Based on the germline V gene, the CDR1 and CDR2 sequences are LGHNT and FRNRAP. The sequenced sample consisted of peripheral blood. Recombination linked TRBV12-5 to TRBJ1-1; no confident D gene assignment can be made. This sequence was found in a man in his forties or fifties with active COVID-19. In nucleotide form, the sequence is TGTGCTAGTAATCGGGGTAGGTTGAACACTGAAGCTTTCTTT. This gives the protein CASNRGRLNTEAFF.